Listed here are 15 T cell receptor beta chains from one sample, sequenced in a study of monozygotic twins with inflammatory bowel disease. Each CDR3 protein gets one entry in TCRdb, which reprocessed the 5' RACE reads and gives no DNA. The table for this sample gives more than 85,000 distinct CDR3 sequences. Sequencing used blood. The origin of the receptors is a human donor with ulcerative colitis or Crohn's disease, or a healthy co-twin of an affected twin (not recorded which).

The CDR3 reads CASSLGDRYYEQYF. V and J are TRBV5-4 and TRBJ2-7; the D call of TRBD1 rests on TCRdb alone, since no DNA is present to check it. The V gene's germline CDR1 is SGHNT and CDR2 YYREEE (reference sequence). The CDR3 contains 14 residues.

This chain connects TRBV28 to TRBJ2-5; the TCRdb D gene call, TRBD2, has no DNA to confirm it. From germline, CDR1 is MDHEN and CDR2 SYDVKM. The CDR3 has 16 residues. The CDR3 region is CASSFSMGGAGETQYF.

This rearrangement joins TRBV10-3 to TRBJ2-3; TCRdb's D gene call, TRBD1, goes unchecked for lack of DNA. Germline values: CDR1 ENHRY, CDR2 SYGVKD. The CDR3 extends over 14 amino acids. CDR3 protein: CAIRPGQNTDTQYF.

The genes are TRBV6-1 and TRBJ2-3; the TCRdb D gene call, TRBD2, has no DNA to confirm it. The germline CDR1 and CDR2 sequences are MNHNS and SASEGT. The CDR3 extends over 15 amino acids. CDR3 sequence reads: CASSTFKGGTDTQYF.

The rearrangement uses TRBV5-1 and TRBJ2-2. The CDR3 runs to 14 residues. The germline CDR1 and CDR2 sequences are SGHRS and YFSETQ. This CDR3 is CASSLVVLRGELFF.

The chain has TRBV14 and TRBJ2-3; TCRdb proposes TRBD2, but this gene call is untestable without DNA. Germline V CDR1 and CDR2: SGHDN, FVKESK. The CDR3 is 16 residues long. This chain's CDR3 is CASSQIGARSTDTQYF.

The genes are TRBV4-3 and TRBJ2-1. From germline, CDR1 is LGHNA and CDR2 YSLEER. The CDR3 runs 17 residues. This chain's CDR3 is CASSQEKYLSSYNEQFF.

This sequence joins TRBV7-2 and TRBJ1-4; TCRdb selects TRBD1, and the lack of DNA leaves this call unchecked. The germline gives CDR1 SGHTA, CDR2 FQGNSA. The CDR3 runs 16 residues. Here the CDR3 reads CASSLSPLQGGEKLFF.

The chain carries TRBV28 and TRBJ1-1. The CDR3 extends over 14 amino acids. Germline assignment: CDR1 MDHEN and CDR2 SYDVKM. This chain's CDR3 is CASTSVGLVTEAFF.

The V and J genes are TRBV5-6 and TRBJ1-2; the TCRdb D gene call, TRBD1, has no DNA to confirm it. The CDR3 length is 16 residues. In germline, CDR1 is SGHDT, CDR2 YYEEEE. This chain's CDR3 is CASSLDGGRFYYGYTF. Full variable domain (missing parts from reference TRBV5-6 and TRBJ1-2): DAGVTQSPTHLIKTRGQQVTLRCSPKSGHDTVSWYQQALGQGPQFIFQYYEEEERQRGNFPDRFSGHQFPNYSSELNVNALLLGDSALYLCASSLDGGRFYYGYTFGSGTRLTVV.

The genes are TRBV9 and TRBJ2-3; TCRdb picks TRBD2, but there is no DNA to check that call. Germline V gene data show CDR1 as SGDLS and CDR2 as YYNGEE. The CDR3 is 16 residues long. This CDR3 reads CASSIGLAVGADTQYF.

This chain links TRBV7-9 with TRBJ1-1. The CDR3 runs to 14 residues. Germline CDR1 is SEHNR and CDR2 is FQNEAQ (reference sequence). The CDR3 reads CASSLSGMNTEAFF. Combining the CDR3 with reference TRBV7-9 and TRBJ1-1 gives the whole variable domain DTGVSQNPRHKITKRGQNVTFRCDPISEHNRLYWYRQTLGQGPEFLTYFQNEAQLEKSRLLSDRFSAERPKGSFSTLEIQRTEQGDSAMYLCASSLSGMNTEAFFGQGTRLTVV.

The chain's CDR3 is CASSLVLGGYLNTEAFF. This rearrangement joins TRBV5-1 to TRBJ1-1; TCRdb's D gene call, TRBD1, goes unchecked for lack of DNA. The CDR3 loop spans 17 amino acids. The germline gives CDR1 SGHRS, CDR2 YFSETQ.

The V gene is TRBV6-1, the J gene TRBJ1-1; the TCRdb call, TRBD1, lacks DNA for checking. Germline V gene data show CDR1 as MNHNS and CDR2 as SASEGT. The length of the CDR3 is 15 residues. CDR3 loop: CASSASGGAVFQAFF.

The chain employs TRBV20-1 and TRBJ2-7. The CDR3 loop spans 12 amino acids. From germline, CDR1 is DFQATT and CDR2 SNEGSKA (reference sequence). The CDR3 here is CSAKASFYEQYF.